This T cell receptor (beta chain) derives from a study of blood T cell repertoires in COVID-19. At the level of the study: Nucleic acid was either cDNA or gDNA, and it came from T cells, B-cell-depleted T cells, or PBMCs.

TCRdb's table, derived via immunoSEQ multiplex PCR, lists solely in-frame clones and lacks some. The sample has approximately 170,000 clones; about 89% are singletons. Specimen: peripheral blood. The origin of this receptor is a man between 65 and 80 years old with acute or convalescent COVID-19.

CDR3 in DNA: TGTGCCAGCAGCTTGGGAGGGGGTGATGAAAAACTGTTTTTT. It encodes CASSLGGGDEKLFF. The chain is built from TRBV5-4 and TRBJ1-4, with D perhaps TRBD1 (6 bases). V was pared by 0 bases and J by 6 bases, with 9 bases between. The length of the CDR3 is 14 residues. Germline V gene lookup returns CDR1 SGHNT and CDR2 YYREEE (reference sequence).